Below, one TCR beta chain is given with its context. This entry belongs to a study of blood T cell repertoires in COVID-19. Study-level information: Donors in the United States, Italy and Spain gave samples during acute or convalescent COVID-19. Sample material is recorded as cDNA or gDNA derived from T cells, B-cell-depleted T cells, or PBMCs.

The length of the CDR3 is 16 residues. CDR1 is SNHLY, CDR2 FYNNEI, per germline. Between the trimmed V and J ends, which lost 4 bases and 0 bases, there was a span of 10 bases. In the original workflow: Using reference gene primer amplification, nucleated cell counts were estimated. Using immunoSEQ multiplex PCR, the repertoire was profiled, and TCRdb retains in-frame clones only, with some absent. V and J calls and clone size come straight from that table; D and trimming were deduced from the DNA. The table lists about 62,000 clones, around 83% of them singletons, with roughly 6.8% in the top ten. The source material was peripheral blood. This clonotype originated in a human donor in a cohort sampled during active COVID-19. The chain joins TRBV2 to TRBJ2-6; D is unresolved. This chain's CDR3 is CASSGNPGSGANVLTF. The DNA of the CDR3 is TGTGCCAGCAGTGGAAACCCAGGCTCTGGGGCCAACGTCCTGACTTTC.